Listed below are T cell receptor beta chains from one sample, sequenced in a study of cytomegalovirus exposure and HLA in healthy donors. Produced via immunoSEQ multiplex PCR; TCRdb's table is partial and in-frame only. The table has about 140,000 clones, approximately 80% seen once. Material: PBMCs. The receptors were sampled from a woman aged 45-60 years in good health and CMV-seronegative. CDR3s include the opening cysteine and the closing phenylalanine or tryptophan. Fields, in order: V gene, D gene, J gene, CDR3 length, clone size, CDR3 protein, CDR3 DNA. The D gene is left open where the match is weak. Clone size is given for some rows only: seen once, a few or many times, or a class if the clone is expanded.

V gene: TRBV5-1
D gene: TRBD2
J gene: TRBJ2-1
CDR3 length: 13
clone size: NA
CDR3 protein: CASSRSGAYEQFF
CDR3 DNA: TGCGCCAGCAGTCGAAGCGGGGCATATGAGCAGTTCTTC

V gene: TRBV6-1
D gene: NA
J gene: TRBJ2-7
CDR3 length: 14
clone size: NA
CDR3 protein: CASSVRDSFYEQYF
CDR3 DNA: TGTGCCAGCAGTGTCCGGGACTCCTTTTACGAGCAGTACTTC

V gene: TRBV4-2
D gene: NA
J gene: TRBJ2-2
CDR3 length: 16
clone size: few
CDR3 protein: CASSQQLRTNTGELFF
CDR3 DNA: TGTGCCAGCAGCCAACAGCTCCGGACTAACACCGGGGAGCTGTTTTTT

V gene: TRBV12-1
D gene: NA
J gene: TRBJ1-2
CDR3 length: 14
clone size: NA
CDR3 protein: CASSQPTGPYGYTF
CDR3 DNA: TGTGCCAGCAGCCAACCCACAGGCCCCTATGGCTACACCTTC

V gene: TRBV19
D gene: NA
J gene: TRBJ2-3
CDR3 length: 11
clone size: NA
CDR3 protein: CASSAGDTQYF
CDR3 DNA: TGTGCCAGTAGTGCCGGGGATACGCAGTATTTT

V gene: TRBV19
D gene: TRBD1
J gene: TRBJ1-1
CDR3 length: 15
clone size: NA
CDR3 protein: CASSRQGRGNTEAFF
CDR3 DNA: TGTGCCAGTAGCAGACAGGGCCGGGGGAACACTGAAGCTTTCTTT

V gene: TRBV9
D gene: TRBD1
J gene: TRBJ2-7
CDR3 length: 15
clone size: NA
CDR3 protein: CASSVGRGHLYEQYF
CDR3 DNA: TGTGCCAGCAGCGTAGGCAGGGGGCACCTCTACGAGCAGTACTTC

V gene: TRBV9
D gene: TRBD2
J gene: TRBJ2-5
CDR3 length: 15
clone size: NA
CDR3 protein: CASSQDGGAYETQYF
CDR3 DNA: TGTGCCAGCAGTCAGGACGGGGGGGCATATGAGACCCAGTACTTC

V gene: TRBV28
D gene: TRBD1
J gene: TRBJ1-5
CDR3 length: 16
clone size: once
CDR3 protein: CASSGTGEGANQPQHF
CDR3 DNA: TGTGCCAGCAGCGGGACAGGGGAAGGGGCGAATCAGCCCCAGCATTTT

V gene: TRBV27
D gene: TRBD1
J gene: TRBJ1-1
CDR3 length: 15
clone size: NA
CDR3 protein: CASNSIGGPNTEAFF
CDR3 DNA: TGTGCCAGCAATTCCATAGGGGGCCCGAACACTGAAGCTTTCTTT

V gene: TRBV7-9
D gene: NA
J gene: TRBJ2-7
CDR3 length: 14
clone size: NA
CDR3 protein: CASSWTTGQYEQYF
CDR3 DNA: TGTGCCAGCAGTTGGACGACGGGACAATACGAGCAGTACTTC

V gene: TRBV11-3
D gene: TRBD1
J gene: TRBJ2-7
CDR3 length: 16
clone size: NA
CDR3 protein: CASSSSGQGLCYEQYF
CDR3 DNA: TGTGCCAGCAGCTCCTCCGGACAGGGGCTGTGCTACGAGCAGTACTTC

V gene: TRBV5-5
D gene: NA
J gene: TRBJ1-1
CDR3 length: 13
clone size: NA
CDR3 protein: CASSSDRITEAFF
CDR3 DNA: TGTGCCAGCAGTAGCGACAGGATCACTGAAGCTTTCTTT

V gene: TRBV7-9
D gene: NA
J gene: TRBJ1-5
CDR3 length: 12
clone size: few
CDR3 protein: CASSSPGQPQHF
CDR3 DNA: TGTGCCAGCAGCTCACCCGGTCAGCCCCAGCATTTT

V gene: TRBV2
D gene: TRBD2
J gene: TRBJ2-7
CDR3 length: 15
clone size: few
CDR3 protein: CASSESPGLGYEQYF
CDR3 DNA: TGTGCCAGCAGTGAAAGTCCGGGACTAGGCTACGAGCAGTACTTC

V gene: TRBV7-3
D gene: NA
J gene: TRBJ2-5
CDR3 length: 13
clone size: few
CDR3 protein: CASSSSTVETQYF
CDR3 DNA: TGTGCCAGCAGCTCCTCGACAGTAGAGACCCAGTACTTC

V gene: TRBV7-2
D gene: NA
J gene: TRBJ2-2
CDR3 length: 13
clone size: NA
CDR3 protein: CASSLVLTGELFF
CDR3 DNA: TGTGCCAGCAGCTTAGTCTTAACCGGGGAGCTGTTTTTT

V gene: TRBV19
D gene: NA
J gene: TRBJ2-1
CDR3 length: 16
clone size: few
CDR3 protein: CASSKSIRAGENEQFF
CDR3 DNA: TGTGCCAGTAGTAAATCAATTCGGGCAGGGGAGAATGAGCAGTTCTTC

V gene: TRBV27
D gene: NA
J gene: TRBJ1-5
CDR3 length: 17
clone size: NA
CDR3 protein: CASSLSWGGARNQPQHF
CDR3 DNA: TGTGCCAGCAGTTTATCCTGGGGGGGGGCTCGCAATCAGCCCCAGCATTTT

V gene: TRBV14
D gene: TRBD1
J gene: TRBJ1-2
CDR3 length: 15
clone size: NA
CDR3 protein: CASSQGQGAYYGYTF
CDR3 DNA: TGTGCCAGCAGCCAAGGACAGGGGGCTTACTATGGCTACACTTTC

V gene: TRBV14
D gene: NA
J gene: TRBJ2-2
CDR3 length: 16
clone size: NA
CDR3 protein: CASSQGRTVGTGELFF
CDR3 DNA: TGTGCCAGCAGCCAAGGTCGGACAGTAGGTACCGGGGAGCTGTTTTTT

V gene: TRBV7-9
D gene: TRBD2
J gene: TRBJ2-1
CDR3 length: 14
clone size: NA
CDR3 protein: CASSFSGGVDEQFF
CDR3 DNA: TGTGCCAGCAGCTTTAGCGGGGGGGTGGATGAGCAGTTCTTC

V gene: TRBV15
D gene: NA
J gene: TRBJ2-3
CDR3 length: 16
clone size: NA
CDR3 protein: CATSRSSGGSTDTQYF
CDR3 DNA: TGTGCCACCAGCAGGTCCAGCGGCGGCAGCACAGATACGCAGTATTTT

V gene: TRBV5-1
D gene: TRBD2
J gene: TRBJ2-7
CDR3 length: 15
clone size: NA
CDR3 protein: CASSLERGAHDEQYF
CDR3 DNA: TGCGCCAGCAGCTTGGAGCGGGGGGCGCACGACGAGCAGTACTTC

V gene: TRBV5-4
D gene: TRBD1
J gene: TRBJ1-4
CDR3 length: 15
clone size: NA
CDR3 protein: CASSLRTGSNEKLFF
CDR3 DNA: TGTGCCAGCAGCCTCAGGACAGGATCTAATGAAAAACTGTTTTTT

V gene: TRBV7-2
D gene: NA
J gene: TRBJ1-2
CDR3 length: 16
clone size: NA
CDR3 protein: CASSLDSPSSNYGYTF
CDR3 DNA: TGTGCCAGCAGCTTAGATTCCCCGAGTTCTAACTATGGCTACACCTTC